A single T cell receptor (beta chain) is shown here with its context. Its antigen is still unknown. The V segment lost 7 bases and the J segment 3 bases; nucleotides outside the gene matches: 7. The CDR3 extends over 13 amino acids. Germline CDR1 is SGHRS and CDR2 is YFSETQ. TCRdb keeps only in-frame clones here, not all; method: immunoSEQ multiplex PCR. The sample has 67,000 or so clones; 80% to 85% are singletons. The data were obtained in a study of vaccination effects on CD4 cells after COVID-19. Turning to the study itself: Relative to the second dose, post-vaccine samples were obtained a median of 72 days later. Study conclusions and caveats: Researchers reported few convalescent patients and no early post-infection timepoints in the study.

Antigen-specific CD4+ T cells expanded by the ViraFEST assay with viral peptide pools were then sequenced. After about 10 days in culture, the CD4+ T cells were isolated. As their vaccination, participants received two doses of either BNT162b2 or mRNA-1273. In the vaccine recipients, nucleocapsid antibodies were negative and there was no prior SARS-CoV-2 infection. Every well got a few million PBMC, which were grown with roughly 9.5 IU/ml IL-2 and 8.5 to 10 ug/ml peptides. This clonotype was obtained from a human donor who received a COVID-19 vaccine. This specimen consisted of CD4+ T cells from PBMCs cultured with HCoV-229E spike peptides, obtained after COVID-19 vaccination. This chain connects TRBV5-1 to TRBJ2-7; 7 bases map to TRBD1. The CDR3 DNA reads TGCGCCAGCCGACAGGACAGGAACTACGAGCAGTACGTC. Protein sequence: CASRQDRNYEQYV.